This T cell receptor beta chain was obtained from a study of T cell changes during pregnancy in multiple sclerosis. TCRdb's copy holds only in-frame clones and misses some; the assay was immunoSEQ multiplex PCR. The sample carries about 74,000 clones, about nine tenths recorded once. The CDR3 extends over 17 amino acids. Germline V gene sequence: CDR1 LGHNA, CDR2 YSLEER. The trim removed 1 base at V and 3 bases at J, leaving 8 bases unmatched. This sequence joins TRBV4-3 and TRBJ1-4; 7 nucleotides match TRBD1. The sequenced sample was peripheral blood, obtained in the third trimester of pregnancy. The source is a female donor with multiple sclerosis, enrolled in a pregnancy study. This chain's CDR3 is CASSQADRRPSNEKLFF. The CDR3 DNA is TGCGCCAGCAGCCAAGCGGACAGGCGTCCTTCTAATGAAAAACTGTTTTTT.